This TCR beta chain was sequenced in a study of T cells in Graves' hyperthyroidism and ophthalmopathy. This clonotype was observed at least ten times. Template material for amplifying TCR beta CDR3 regions consisted of RNA transcripts. Initially, a first-round RT-PCR of the TCR CDR3 employed the HTBI primer set. Each CDR3 protein gets one entry after TCRdb re-called the multiplex PCR reads with MiXCR. Among under 750,000 distinct CDR3 sequences listed, approximately 18% were seen once. Germline loops: CDR1 SNHLY, CDR2 FYNNEI. CDR3 length equals 14 residues. V gave up 6 bases and J gave up 7 bases; unmatched junction bases: 4. Patients between 18 and 65 years old had hyperthyroidism, newly diagnosed and lasting under 2 months.

What was sequenced was blood. This clonotype originated in a woman in her fifties or sixties with Graves' hyperthyroidism that later progressed to Graves' ophthalmopathy. The rearrangement uses TRBV2 and TRBJ1-4; 11 positions match TRBD1. CDR3 sequence reads: CASRTDRGREKLFF. CDR3 nucleotide sequence: TGTGCCAGCAGGACGGACAGGGGGCGTGAAAAACTGTTTTTT.